These 17 T cell receptor beta chains originate from one sample sequenced in a study of monozygotic twins with cystic fibrosis (dated by TCRdb to 2020 to 2022). Library preparation was by the immunoSEQ multiplex PCR assay. Drawn from immuneACCESS, this table holds only the in-frame rearrangements with V and J called that TCRdb kept. Clones are partly lost; checked studies trace under half to an unresolved V gene and leave the rest unexplained. Present in this sample are 10,000 to 15,000 clones, 65% to 90% of which were seen just once. The ten largest clones capture around 0.5% of the sample. The material sequenced was blood. Every receptor here comes from a man between 18 and 35 years old with cystic fibrosis.

V is TRBV7-6 and J is TRBJ2-4; D unclear. Between the trimmed V and J ends, which lost 5 bases and 0 bases, there was a span of 8 bases. Germline CDR1 and CDR2: SGHVS and FNYEAQ. The length of the CDR3 is 14 residues. The DNA for the CDR3 is TGTGCCAGCAGCAGGACCCAAGCCAAAAACATTCAGTACTTC. Protein product: CASSRTQAKNIQYF.

This clone was picked up one time. V gene TRBV7-9 combines with J gene TRBJ2-7, with TRBD1 as a possible D gene (6 bases). The CDR3 is 14 amino acids. Trimming removed 4 bases from V and 4 bases from J, with 14 bases in between. Germline V gives CDR1 SEHNR, CDR2 FQNEAQ (reference sequence). CDR3 DNA: TGTGCCAGCAGCTCGCAGGGGACACCTTACGAGCAGTACTTC. This gives the protein CASSSQGTPYEQYF.

J is TRBJ2-1 and V is TRBV4-3; 9 bases fit TRBD2. With 2 bases clipped from V and 6 bases from J, the junction kept 5 bases outside the gene matches. The CDR3 totals 15 residues. Germline CDR1 LGHNA, CDR2 YSLEER. CDR3 protein: CASSQLTSGPNEQFF. The CDR3, as DNA: TGCGCCAGCAGCCAACTGACTAGCGGCCCCAATGAGCAGTTCTTC.

The chain recombines TRBV6-5 with TRBJ2-2, with D possibly being TRBD2 (6 bases). Germline CDR1 MNHEY, CDR2 SVGAGI. The CDR3 covers 14 residues. Trimming left V 5 bases short and J 7 bases short, with 14 bases between. The DNA of the CDR3 is TGTGCCAGCAGTAGACCCGGGGGAAACGGGGAGCTGTTTTTT. Its protein is CASSRPGGNGELFF.

The chain joins TRBV7-2 to TRBJ2-2, with 12 bases fitting TRBD2. The CDR3 length is 16 residues. V was pared by 5 bases and J by 5 bases, with 6 bases of the junction left unmatched. Germline CDR1 is SGHTA and CDR2 is FQGNSA. DNA of the CDR3: TGTGCCAGCAGCAGAGACGGACTAGCGGGGACCGGGGAGCTGTTTTTT. Translating it yields CASSRDGLAGTGELFF.

CDR3 nucleotides: TGTGCCAGCAGTTTATGGGGGAATGAGCAGTTCTTC. Protein: CASSLWGNEQFF. The chain has TRBV27 and TRBJ2-1; D is possibly TRBD1 or TRBD2 (5 bases each). This CDR3 has 12 residues. Per germline, CDR1 MNHEY and CDR2 SMNVEV (reference sequence). V lost 1 base to trimming and J lost 7 bases, with 5 bases between them.

The J gene is TRBJ2-7, the V gene TRBV6-5, with D possibly being TRBD2 (6 bases). V gave up 0 bases and J gave up 2 bases, with 8 bases separating them. The length of the CDR3 is 14 residues. Germline V gives CDR1 MNHEY, CDR2 SVGAGI. The CDR3 DNA sequence: TGTGCCAGCAGTTACTCTGCGGGGACCTACGAGCAGTACTTC. Residues: CASSYSAGTYEQYF.

The chain couples TRBV11-2 to TRBJ1-1, with 7 bases lining up with TRBD1. CDR1 and CDR2 (germline): SGHAT, FQNNGV. This CDR3 is built from 15 residues. V lost 4 bases to trimming and J lost 0 bases; unmatched junction nucleotides: 5. The CDR3 spells CASSYRQGLNTEAFF. The CDR3 DNA reads as TGTGCCAGCAGCTACCGACAGGGTTTGAACACTGAAGCTTTCTTT.

This rearrangement joins TRBV29-1 to TRBJ1-1, with D possibly matching TRBD1 (5 bases). V lost 6 bases and J lost 7, with 9 bases in between. In germline, CDR1 is SQVTM, CDR2 ANQGSEA. This CDR3 is 10 amino acids long. In DNA, the CDR3 is TGCAGCGTGGGGGACTATGAAGCTTTCTTT. Translation gives CSVGDYEAFF. Full variable domain (rest looked up from reference TRBV29-1 and TRBJ1-1): SAVISQKPSRDICQRGTSLTIQCQVDSQVTMMFWYRQQPGQSLTLIATANQGSEATYESGFVIDKFPISRPNLTFSTLTVSNMSPEDSSIYLCSVGDYEAFFGQGTRLTVV.

The chain recombines TRBV4-2 with TRBJ2-5; 7 nucleotides align to TRBD2. The J segment lost 1 base and the V segment lost 0 bases, leaving 8 bases of the junction unmatched. CDR1 and CDR2 (germline): LGHNA, YNFKEQ. The CDR3 totals 17 residues. CDR3 nucleotide sequence: TGTGCCAGCAGCCAAGAGTGGCTAGCGGACCTCCAAGAGACCCAGTACTTC. This codes for CASSQEWLADLQETQYF.

The chain carries TRBV7-9 and TRBJ1-2; D perhaps matches TRBD1 (5 bases). Trimming shortened V by 1 base and J by 2 bases, and 5 bases separated the two germline ends. The CDR3 extends over 13 amino acids. Germline CDR1 and CDR2: SEHNR and FQNEAQ (reference sequence). CDR3 nucleotides: TGTGCCAGCAGCTTAGAGGGGAACTATGGCTACACCTTC. It codes for CASSLEGNYGYTF.

This chain connects TRBV6-4 to TRBJ1-2, with D tentatively TRBD1 (5 bases). This CDR3 region has 19 residues. CDR1 is MRHNA, CDR2 SNTAGT, per germline. The germline V and J ends were trimmed by 2 bases and 6 bases, with 28 bases remaining between them. The CDR3 DNA follows: TGTGCCAGCAGTGACCAGACTGCCATTACCGGGACCCTAACGGATGGCTACACCTTC. Encoded protein: CASSDQTAITGTLTDGYTF.

The chain carries TRBV6-6 and TRBJ2-1; D gene uncertain. This CDR3 is 14 amino acids long. CDR1 MNHNY and CDR2 SVGAGI come from the germline V gene (reference sequence). Deletions cut 6 bases from V and 1 base from J, with 10 bases between. CDR3: CASRPTVSYNEQFF. In DNA, the CDR3 is TGTGCCAGCAGGCCTACGGTATCCTACAATGAGCAGTTCTTC.

V and J are TRBV30 and TRBJ2-7, with 7 bases fitting TRBD2. The CDR3 has 16 amino acids. Germline trimming cut 5 bases from V and 7 bases from J; bases unmatched to any gene: 20. Per the germline V gene, CDR1 is GTSNPN and CDR2 is SVGIG (reference sequence). Here the CDR3 DNA reads TGTGCCTGGCGCCCCCCGGGAGCGGGGTCGAGGTCTGAGCAGTACTTC. Translated, it gives CAWRPPGAGSRSEQYF.

In the case of this clone: Other nucleotide sequences from this sample produce the same CDR3. The chain employs TRBV5-4 and TRBJ2-7; D gene ambiguous. Germline V gene lookup returns CDR1 SGHNT and CDR2 YYREEE (reference sequence). This CDR3 is built from 13 residues. V shed 4 bases and J shed 5 bases, with 13 bases lying between them. CDR3 region: CASSLEPTHEQYF. DNA for the CDR3: TGTGCCAGCAGCCTGGAACCAACTCACGAGCAGTACTTC.

V and J are TRBV6-5 and TRBJ2-5; D gene unclear. V was cut by 8 bases and J by 1 base, with 5 bases left in between. Per germline, CDR1 MNHEY and CDR2 SVGAGI. This CDR3 is 11 amino acids long. The CDR3 loop reads CASYFQETQYF. The CDR3 DNA reads TGTGCCAGCTACTTCCAAGAGACCCAGTACTTC.

The chain uses TRBV29-1 and TRBJ1-2; D gene uncertain. The CDR3 length is 10 residues. V lost 4 bases, J lost 6 bases, and 6 bases lay in between. Germline assignment: CDR1 SQVTM and CDR2 ANQGSEA. CDR3 region: CSVAHDGYTF. CDR3 DNA sequence: TGCAGCGTTGCTCATGATGGCTACACCTTC.